The rows below give T cell receptor beta chains drawn from one sample of a study of blood T cells in healthy people across ages. From the 5' RACE reads, TCRdb called clonotypes with MiXCR, one entry per CDR3 protein. The data hold some 1.7 million distinct CDR3 sequences, with 28% observed a single time. Sequenced material: blood. The source is a woman aged 25 to 39 in good health. Each CDR3 is given with its conserved first and last residue. A D gene is named only where the DNA matches it firmly. Some rows mark clone size as missing; the rest say once, few, many or name a class of expanded clone.

size	V	D	J	DNA	CDR3
NA	TRBV25-1	NA	TRBJ2-2	TGTGCCAGCAGTGAGGGCAGGACTTCCACCGGGGAGCTGTTTTTT	CASSEGRTSTGELFF
NA	TRBV6-4	NA	TRBJ1-6	TGTGCCAGCTCCGTCACTGCCTTCGAGAATTCACCCCTCCACTTT	CASSVTAFENSPLHF
NA	TRBV2	NA	TRBJ1-2	TGTGCCAGCAGTCCCGGGTATGATGGCTACACCTTC	CASSPGYDGYTF
NA	TRBV5-6	NA	TRBJ2-1	TGTGCCAGCAGCTTGGGGCGGGATCATGAGCAGTTCTTC	CASSLGRDHEQFF
NA	TRBV20-1	NA	TRBJ1-5	TGCAGTGCTAGCCGCGGGGGGCCTTTCGGCAATCAGCCCCAGCATTTT	CSASRGGPFGNQPQHF
NA	TRBV18	NA	TRBJ2-1	TGTGCCAGCTCACCAGTAAGGGAGACCCAGTTCTTC	CASSPVRETQFF
NA	TRBV11-2	NA	TRBJ2-7	TGTGCCAGCAGCTTAGGACTACCGGACTACGAGCAGTACTTC	CASSLGLPDYEQYF
NA	TRBV7-3	TRBD2	TRBJ2-1	TGTGCCGGCAGCCCCGATAGACTAGCGGGGGGCAGTGAGCAGTTCTTC	CAGSPDRLAGGSEQFF
NA	TRBV12-3/TRBV12-4	NA	TRBJ2-4	TGTGCCAGCAGTTTAAGACGGCAAAACAAAAACATTCAGTACTTC	CASSLRRQNKNIQYF
NA	TRBV20-1	TRBD1	TRBJ1-6	TGCAGTGCTAATAAAGGGACAGCCAGTGATTCACCCCTCCACTTT	CSANKGTASDSPLHF
many	TRBV29-1	NA	TRBJ2-5	TGCAGCGTGGGGGGGCTGAGGCAGACCCAGTACTTC	CSVGGLRQTQYF
few	TRBV24-1	NA	TRBJ2-3	TGTGCCACCAGTGATATGGAACTAGGAGCCTCTAGCACAGATACGCAGTATTTT	CATSDMELGASSTDTQYF
NA	TRBV12-3/TRBV12-4	NA	TRBJ2-7	TGTGCCAGCAGTTTAAAAACAGGGAACTACGCGCAGTACTTC	CASSLKTGNYAQYF
NA	TRBV7-2	TRBD1	TRBJ2-7	TGTGCCAGCAGCCTACAGGGGGCGGTAGTCAATGAGCAGTACTTC	CASSLQGAVVNEQYF
NA	TRBV11-3	NA	TRBJ2-1	TGTGCCAGCAGCCTCCGGTCATCCGGCTCAGAAGGGGATGAGCAGTTCTTC	CASSLRSSGSEGDEQFF
many	TRBV14	NA	TRBJ2-7	TGTGCCAGCAGCCAATGGGGACAAATCTACGAGCAGTACTTC	CASSQWGQIYEQYF